The 14 T cell receptor beta chains below come from one sample, sequenced in a study of blood T cells in healthy people across ages. The second PCR ran about 6 to 12 cycles with a sample-barcoded 5' primer and J-beta primers. TCRdb processed the 5' RACE reads anew with MiXCR; each CDR3 protein has one entry. This table holds 1.5 million to 2 million distinct CDR3 sequences, roughly 28% found once. The sample comprised blood. These TCRs come from a woman aged 30 to 39 in good health.

The rearrangement joins TRBV25-1 to TRBJ1-5; D is unclear. CDR1 and CDR2 (germline): MGHDK, SYGVNS. The CDR3 has 14 residues. The germline V and J ends were trimmed by 6 bases and 4 bases, with 13 bases remaining between them. This chain's CDR3 is CASSLHAGNQPQHF. CDR3 bases: TGTGCCAGCAGCCTTCACGCGGGGAATCAGCCCCAGCATTTT.

The chain links TRBV7-9 to TRBJ1-2, with 9 bases matching TRBD1. The CDR3 covers 14 residues. Losses at the gene ends were 4 bases for V and 8 bases for J; bases not matched to a gene: 8. CDR1 SEHNR and CDR2 FQNEAQ come from the germline V gene (reference sequence). CDR3 residues: CASSSTGTGRGYTF. In DNA, the CDR3 is TGTGCCAGCAGCTCGACCGGGACAGGGCGCGGCTACACCTTC.

This clonotype was detected a few times. The genes are TRBV11-2 and TRBJ2-3, with a weak D call TRBD1 (6 bases). This CDR3 spans 16 amino acids. The germline V gene has CDR1 SGHAT and CDR2 FQNNGV. Trimming removed 5 bases at V and 0 bases at J, with 15 bases between. DNA for the CDR3: TGTGCCAGCAGCCCAAGTTGGCAGGGGAGCACAGATACGCAGTATTTT. Translating it yields CASSPSWQGSTDTQYF. Complete variable domain (other parts from reference TRBV11-2 and TRBJ2-3): EAGVAQSPRYKIIEKRQSVAFWCNPISGHATLYWYQQILGQGPKLLIQFQNNGVVDDSQLPKDRFSAERLKGVDSTLKIQPAKLEDSAVYLCASSPSWQGSTDTQYFGPGTRLTVL.

This clonotype occurred many times. The V call is TRBV15, the J call TRBJ2-5, with 8 bases matching TRBD2. The CDR3 contains 14 residues. CDR1 is LNHNV, CDR2 YYDKDF, per germline (reference sequence). V was pared by 6 bases and J by 5 bases, with 8 bases of the junction left unmatched. Here the CDR3 DNA reads TGTGCCACCAGTTCCGGGGGGGCCGTCGAGACCCAGTACTTC. It codes for CATSSGGAVETQYF.

The chain employs TRBV3-1 and TRBJ2-7; D is uncertain. Trimming took off 6 bases at V and 3 bases at J, with 18 bases between the two ends. Germline V gene data show CDR1 as LGHDT and CDR2 as YNNKEL (reference sequence). CDR3 length equals 15 residues. The CDR3 DNA sequence: TGTGCCAGCAGTCCCTGGGCCGGTCTCAACTACGAGCAGTACTTC. Translating it yields CASSPWAGLNYEQYF.

The V call is TRBV7-9, the J call TRBJ2-1; tentatively, D is TRBD1 (6 bases). The CDR3 is 15 amino acids. Germline CDR1 and CDR2: SEHNR and FQNEAQ (reference sequence). V lost 5 bases, J lost 7 bases, and 18 bases lay in between. CDR3 residues: CASSPLRGTENEQFF. In DNA, the CDR3 is TGTGCCAGCAGCCCACTCAGGGGCACGGAGAATGAGCAGTTCTTC.

V is TRBV6-2 or TRBV6-3 and J is TRBJ2-5; no firm D call. The length of the CDR3 is 14 residues. The V end was cut by 7 bases, the J end by 5 bases, with 17 bases between. In germline, CDR1 is MNHEY, CDR2 SVGEGT. The CDR3 loop is CASTTMEGGETQYF. Here the CDR3 DNA reads TGTGCCAGCACCACGATGGAAGGCGGCGAGACCCAGTACTTC.

This chain uses TRBV27 with TRBJ1-6; D possibly corresponds to TRBD1 (5 bases). The CDR3 has 13 amino acids. Trimming took off 8 bases at V and 10 bases at J, with 15 bases between the two ends. Germline loops: CDR1 MNHEY, CDR2 SMNVEV (reference sequence). The CDR3 loop reads CASGVAGRSPLHF. CDR3 DNA sequence: TGTGCCAGCGGGGTGGCAGGGAGATCACCCCTCCACTTT.

V gene TRBV3-1 combines with J gene TRBJ2-1; TRBD2 might be the D (5 bases). Between the trimmed V and J ends, which lost 5 bases and 10 bases, there was a span of 15 bases. The CDR3 is 13 amino acids. Germline V lookup: CDR1 LGHDT, CDR2 YNNKEL (reference sequence). Written as DNA, the CDR3 is TGTGCCAGCAGCGAGTGGCGGGTTTCCGAGCAGTTCTTC. Residues: CASSEWRVSEQFF.

This clonotype was counted many times. This chain uses TRBV3-1 with TRBJ2-1, with 8 positions matching TRBD2. The CDR3 runs 16 residues. Germline loops: CDR1 LGHDT, CDR2 YNNKEL (reference sequence). Unmatched junction bases numbered 10, after V lost 4 bases and J lost 5 bases. CDR3 sequence reads: CASSRVIAGTHNEQFF. The CDR3 region has the DNA TGTGCCAGCAGCCGAGTAATAGCGGGAACACACAATGAGCAGTTCTTC.

This clonotype was found many times. This sequence joins TRBV15 and TRBJ1-6; 12 bases are shared with TRBD1. Losses at the gene ends were 5 bases for V and 7 bases for J; bases not matched to a gene: 6. This CDR3 is built from 16 residues. Germline CDR1 and CDR2: LNHNV and YYDKDF (reference sequence). CDR3 bases: TGTGCCACCAGCGGAAGGGACAGGGGGCAAAATTCACCCCTCCACTTT. Protein product: CATSGRDRGQNSPLHF.

This clonotype was found once. The chain is built from TRBV2 and TRBJ2-3, with D maybe TRBD1 (6 bases). Trimming pared 5 bases from V and 0 bases from J, leaving 15 bases between. Germline assignment: CDR1 SNHLY and CDR2 FYNNEI. This CDR3 is built from 16 residues. In DNA, the CDR3 is TGTGCCAGCAGTATCGACAGGCACTACAGCACAGATACGCAGTATTTT. It specifies CASSIDRHYSTDTQYF.

Points on this clonotype: Just one base apart from a much larger clone, this may be a read error. The V gene is TRBV20-1, the J gene TRBJ1-2; no clear D gene. Per germline, CDR1 DFQATT and CDR2 SNEGSKA (reference sequence). The CDR3 is 11 amino acids. The CDR3 nucleotides read TGCAGTGCTAGGAGCGCCTATGACTACACCTTC. Its protein product is CSARSAYDYTF.

The V gene is TRBV7-9, the J gene TRBJ2-5, with 11 bases identical to TRBD2. The V and J ends lost 5 bases and 1 base, in that order; junction bases with no gene match: 6. The germline V gene encodes CDR1 SEHNR and CDR2 FQNEAQ (reference sequence). The CDR3 sequence is 16 residues long. The CDR3 reads CASSTATSGGQETQYF. The DNA for the CDR3 is TGTGCCAGCAGCACCGCAACTAGCGGGGGCCAAGAGACCCAGTACTTC. The complete variable domain, with remaining parts taken from reference TRBV7-9 and TRBJ2-5, reads DTGVSQNPRHKITKRGQNVTFRCDPISEHNRLYWYRQTLGQGPEFLTYFQNEAQLEKSRLLSDRFSAERPKGSFSTLEIQRTEQGDSAMYLCASSTATSGGQETQYFGPGTRLLVL.